The rows below give T cell receptor beta chains drawn from one sample of a study of blood T cell repertoires in COVID-19. Sequencing was performed with immunoSEQ multiplex PCR; in TCRdb, only in-frame clones are kept and a portion is missing. In the table there are approximately 31,000 clones, 75% to 85% of which are singletons. The sample taken for sequencing was peripheral blood. The receptors shown here come from a man older than 75 with active COVID-19. CDR3s include the opening cysteine and the closing phenylalanine or tryptophan. D genes are given only for firm matches. Where a row states a size, it is once, few, many or the class of an expanded clone; other rows omit it.

TRBD1	few	TRBV28	TRBJ1-6	CASRTGTGNSPLHF
NA	NA	TRBV10-1	TRBJ1-1	CASSVLTGTWSTEAFF
TRBD1	NA	TRBV9	TRBJ1-2	CASSTGDYGYTF
NA	NA	TRBV12-3/TRBV12-4	TRBJ2-7	CASSLLAAYEQYF
TRBD2	NA	TRBV6-1	TRBJ2-7	CASSESPGGYSYEQYF
NA	NA	TRBV9	TRBJ2-1	CASSVAWQGEQFF
NA	few	TRBV6-5	TRBJ2-7	CASSLTRSYEQYF
TRBD2	few	TRBV4-2	TRBJ2-5	CASSQGQAGGRETQYF
NA	NA	TRBV5-5	TRBJ1-2	CASSLDRNYGYTF
NA	NA	TRBV25-1	TRBJ1-2	CASRGRGLNTF
TRBD2	NA	TRBV2	TRBJ2-7	CASSEGLAGVSEQYF
NA	NA	TRBV15	TRBJ2-3	CATSRVEGLDRDTQYF
TRBD1	NA	TRBV25-1	TRBJ1-1	CASSDRAGGGSGDTEAFF
TRBD1	NA	TRBV2	TRBJ2-7	CASIRDRGGEQYF
NA	NA	TRBV27	TRBJ2-3	CASRNRVYRTDTQYF
TRBD1	NA	TRBV6-5	TRBJ2-1	CASTEGQGFHEQFF
TRBD1	NA	TRBV11-2	TRBJ2-7	CASSLSRQGASYEQYF
NA	NA	TRBV5-3	TRBJ2-1	CALHCFTVRGTQFF
NA	few	TRBV3-1/TRBV3-2	TRBJ1-6	CASSREPGGRVNSPLHF
NA	NA	TRBV6-5	TRBJ1-6	CASSRGAGSPLHF
NA	NA	TRBV13	TRBJ2-3	CASSLAGTLTDTQYF
TRBD1	NA	TRBV5-1	TRBJ1-2	CASGQGGTNYGYTF
NA	NA	TRBV6-2/TRBV6-3	TRBJ2-3	CASSRPGVTDTQYF
NA	NA	TRBV7-9	TRBJ2-5	CASSWDSPSETQYF
TRBD1	NA	TRBV7-2	TRBJ1-6	CASSLGGQGGSPLHF
NA	NA	TRBV28	TRBJ2-7	CASSLGSEQYF
NA	NA	TRBV7-3	TRBJ2-3	CASSSRDISTDTQYF
TRBD2	NA	TRBV18	TRBJ2-1	CASSPRTSGVINEQFF
TRBD2	once	TRBV4-1	TRBJ2-3	CASSHPLAGGAGTDTQYF
TRBD1	NA	TRBV10-2	TRBJ2-2	CASSQTGGARPGELFF
NA	few	TRBV5-8	TRBJ1-5	CASSLIDGARGQPQHF
TRBD1	NA	TRBV7-2	TRBJ1-5	CASSETGGYQPQHF
TRBD2	NA	TRBV6-4	TRBJ2-5	CASSDSSPEVAGGYIETQYF
NA	NA	TRBV19	TRBJ2-3	CASSQRIPSNADTQYF
NA	NA	TRBV5-1	TRBJ2-3	CASSALVDTDTQYF
NA	NA	TRBV6-2/TRBV6-3	TRBJ1-5	CASSSAVGLLSNQPQHF
NA	NA	TRBV18	TRBJ1-1	CASSLGAANTEAFF
NA	NA	TRBV6-6	TRBJ2-3	CASSYSERGTDTQYF
NA	NA	TRBV9	TRBJ1-6	CASSTYSDSPLHF
NA	NA	TRBV3-1/TRBV3-2	TRBJ2-3	CASSFCSSWGPDTQYF
TRBD1	few	TRBV6-2/TRBV6-3	TRBJ1-6	CASSYHGQDNSPLHF
TRBD2	NA	TRBV10-3	TRBJ2-5	CAISEGLAGPETQYF